This TCR beta chain was sequenced in a study of lymphopenia after photon versus proton radiotherapy. Overall study findings and caveats: Survival link was tested only in deceased patients; proton benefit remains a possibility.

The CDR3 consists of 13 residues. The ends were cut back, 5 bases at V and 10 bases at J, with 14 bases in the middle. The germline V gene encodes CDR1 LNHDA and CDR2 SQIVND (reference sequence). This table comes from immunoSEQ multiplex PCR, and its TCRdb copy is limited to in-frame clones, with some not included. Of around 63,000 clones listed, over 80% are singletons. In the case of this clone: Its antigen is as yet unknown.

This clonotype was sampled from a man older than 75 with esophageal cancer. Material: peripheral blood, obtained from a patient treated with proton-based radiotherapy. The chain employs TRBV19 and TRBJ1-4; possible D gene TRBD1, 6 bases. CDR3 nucleotide sequence: TGTGCCAGTAGTCCCGACAGGTTGCGAAAACTGTTTTTT. It translates to CASSPDRLRKLFF.